A single sample gave rise to the 25 T cell receptor beta chains below, sequenced in a study of liver allograft versus peripheral blood T cells (dated by TCRdb to 2019 to 2021). Study-wide context: In liver transplant recipients, the study looked at T cell receptor repertoires in the peripheral blood and set them against the repertoires found within the transplanted livers.

Sequencing was performed on an Illumina MiSeq. TCRdb reran the public reads through fastp at Q25 and MiXCR, keeping productive beta chains. Here each entry gathers all rows of one CDR3 protein and keeps the most common genes and DNA. The sample includes approximately 9,800 distinct CDR3 sequences, with around 26% observed a single time. The top ten hold roughly 8.3% of the sample. The receptor source for this set is a human patient who had a liver transplant. Once a transplant has taken place, some T cells may be donor derived.

The genes are TRBV30 and TRBJ1-1; D is unresolved. Deletions cut 4 bases from V and 5 bases from J, with 11 bases between. CDR3 length equals 12 residues. CDR1 and CDR2 (germline): GTSNPN, SVGIG (reference sequence). The CDR3 region is CAWKRAATEAFF. The CDR3 DNA is TGTGCCTGGAAAAGGGCTGCGACTGAAGCTTTCTTT.

The chain carries TRBV11-2 and TRBJ2-1; 10 nucleotides agree with TRBD1. CDR1 and CDR2 (germline): SGHAT, FQNNGV. V was clipped by 6 bases and J by 5 bases; unmatched bases: 7. The CDR3 has 15 residues. The CDR3 loop is CASRRPGTGDNEQFF. The CDR3 DNA is TGTGCCAGCAGGCGACCCGGGACAGGGGACAATGAGCAGTTCTTC.

This clonotype was seen at least ten times. This rearrangement joins TRBV6-5 to TRBJ2-3, with TRBD2 matching over 7 bases. Looked up from germline, CDR1 is MNHEY and CDR2 is SVGAGI. This CDR3 is built from 16 residues. The J segment lost 2 bases and the V segment lost 5 bases, leaving 10 bases of the junction unmatched. The DNA of the CDR3 is TGTGCCAGCAGTCCCCCGGTGGGGAGGGACACAGATACGCAGTATTTT. This codes for CASSPPVGRDTDTQYF.

This clonotype rates as medium-sized. The chain combines TRBV24-1 with TRBJ2-3; 7 bases line up with TRBD2. CDR1 KGHDR and CDR2 SFDVKD come from the germline V gene. CDR3 length: 16 residues. V was clipped by 4 bases and J by 5 bases; unmatched bases: 11. CDR3: CATSEKRTGGKDTQYF. The DNA of the CDR3 is TGTGCCACCAGTGAGAAGCGGACGGGGGGTAAAGATACGCAGTATTTT.

The CDR3 protein is CASRSPTGAGTDTQYF. The CDR3 region has the DNA TGTGCCAGCAGGTCCCCTACGGGGGCTGGCACAGATACGCAGTATTTT. J is TRBJ2-3 and V is TRBV11-2; D is perhaps TRBD1 or TRBD2 (6 bases each). V lost 6 bases and J 1 base, leaving 17 bases between the germline ends. This CDR3 spans 16 amino acids. Per the germline V gene, CDR1 is SGHAT and CDR2 is FQNNGV.

In its sample, this clonotype is medium-sized. This chain joins TRBV12-3 or TRBV12-4 and TRBJ1-2, with unresolved D. The V end was cut by 4 bases, the J end by 4 bases, with 7 bases between. This CDR3 has 12 residues. CDR3 protein: CASSSLGYGYTF. As DNA, the CDR3 is TGTGCCAGCAGTTCGTTAGGCTATGGCTACACCTTC.

The chain employs TRBV6-5 and TRBJ1-1, with D tentatively TRBD1 (6 bases). The CDR3 contains 17 residues. Germline V gene lookup returns CDR1 MNHEY and CDR2 SVGAGI. The V gene lost 1 base and the J gene lost 13 bases, with 28 bases spanning the gap. The CDR3 is CASSYWGDKRSPDSSFF. CDR3 coding DNA: TGTGCCAGCAGTTACTGGGGGGACAAAAGATCCCCCGACTCAAGTTTCTTT.

The rearrangement uses TRBV29-1 and TRBJ2-2; D possibly matches TRBD1 or TRBD2 (6 bases each). The germline CDR1 and CDR2 sequences are SQVTM and ANQGSEA. Deletions cut 4 bases from V and 6 bases from J, with 12 bases between. The CDR3 extends over 13 amino acids. This CDR3 reads CSVGGGGPGELFF. DNA for the CDR3: TGCAGCGTTGGAGGAGGGGGGCCCGGGGAGCTGTTTTTT.

This chain links TRBV28 with TRBJ1-2, with D hard to call. V dropped 6 bases and J dropped 4 bases, with 18 bases sitting between them. This CDR3 comprises 15 residues. Germline CDR1 MDHEN, CDR2 SYDVKM. The CDR3 sequence: CASRPQAESSYGYTF. The CDR3 DNA sequence: TGTGCCAGCAGACCCCAAGCGGAGAGTAGCTATGGCTACACCTTC.

This clonotype appeared a few times. The chain couples TRBV30 to TRBJ2-2; D is perhaps TRBD1 (6 bases). The CDR3 length is 13 residues. V lost 3 bases, J lost 4 bases, and 9 bases lay in between. Germline CDR1 and CDR2: GTSNPN and SVGIG (reference sequence). This CDR3 is CAWRGTTTGELFF. The CDR3 DNA reads as TGTGCCTGGAGAGGGACAACCACCGGGGAGCTGTTTTTT. Using reference TRBV30 and TRBJ2-2 for the parts outside the CDR3, the full variable domain is SQTIHQWPATLVQPVGSPLSLECTVEGTSNPNLYWYRQAAGRGLQLLFYSVGIGQISSEVPQNLSASRPQDRQFILSSKKLLLSDSGFYLCAWRGTTTGELFFGEGSRLTVL.

This clonotype was recorded at least ten times. The chain uses TRBV5-6 and TRBJ1-3; perhaps TRBD1 as D (6 bases). V was clipped by 4 bases and J by 0 bases, with 14 bases between them. Germline V gene sequence: CDR1 SGHDT, CDR2 YYEEEE. The CDR3 has 16 residues. CDR3 loop: CASSQTGTPSGNTIYF. In DNA form, the CDR3 reads TGTGCCAGCAGCCAAACCGGGACACCCTCTGGAAACACCATATATTTT.

A note on this clonotype: A junction end diverges from the germline sequence, so it may reflect a read error. This sequence joins TRBV19 and TRBJ2-5, with 7 bases fitting TRBD1. CDR3 length: 16 amino acids. Germline V gene lookup returns CDR1 LNHDA and CDR2 SQIVND (reference sequence). The CDR3 DNA reads as TGTGTCAGTATGGGAACCGGGACAGCCATGGGAGAGACCCAGTACTTC. The encoded protein is CVSMGTGTAMGETQYF. Full variable domain (missing parts from reference TRBV19 and TRBJ2-5): DGGITQSPKYLFRKEGQNVTLSCEQNLNHDAMYWYRQDPGQGLRLIYYSQIVNDFQKGDIAEGYSVSREKKESFPLTVTSAQKNPTAFYLCVSMGTGTAMGETQYFGPGTRLLVL.

By share, this clonotype ranks as medium-sized (0.01 to 0.1%). V gene TRBV11-1 combines with J gene TRBJ1-2; no clear D. This CDR3 is 14 amino acids long. Germline CDR1 reads SGHAT; CDR2 reads FQDESV (reference sequence). Trimming left V 0 bases short and J 9 bases short, with 14 bases between. CDR3 protein: CASSLAITGMSYTF. Written as DNA, the CDR3 is TGTGCCAGCAGCTTAGCAATTACGGGAATGAGCTACACCTTC.

The gene calls are TRBV27 and TRBJ2-2; TRBD2 is a possible D gene (7 bases). Looked up from germline, CDR1 is MNHEY and CDR2 is SMNVEV (reference sequence). The ends were cut back, 7 bases at V and 8 bases at J, with 20 bases in the middle. The CDR3 runs 15 residues. CDR3 sequence: CASNSMARGHGELFF. The CDR3 DNA reads as TGTGCCAGCAACTCTATGGCGCGGGGGCATGGGGAGCTGTTTTTT.

This clonotype is deemed medium-sized. The chain uses TRBV6-1 and TRBJ1-3; TRBD1 might be the D (6 bases). The CDR3 has 15 residues. CDR1 and CDR2 (germline): MNHNS, SASEGT. V dropped 3 bases and J dropped 1 base, with 10 bases sitting between them. As DNA, the CDR3 is TGTGCCAGCAGTGACTTAACAGGGTCTGGAAACACCATATATTTT. Translating gives CASSDLTGSGNTIYF.

The chain uses TRBV3-1 and TRBJ2-5; 8 bases map to TRBD2. This CDR3 contains 17 residues. The germline V gene has CDR1 LGHDT and CDR2 YNNKEL (reference sequence). J gave up 1 base and V 3 bases, and 10 bases lay outside the gene matches. The CDR3 protein is CASSQGFRTSFQETQYF. CDR3 nucleotide sequence: TGTGCCAGCAGCCAGGGTTTTCGGACTAGCTTCCAAGAGACCCAGTACTTC.

The CDR3 loop reads CASSPAFVNTEAFF. DNA for the CDR3: TGTGCCAGCAGTCCCGCGTTCGTGAACACTGAAGCTTTCTTT. The rearrangement uses TRBV28 and TRBJ1-1; D is unclear. Germline CDR1 reads MDHEN; CDR2 reads SYDVKM. This CDR3 is built from 14 residues. V shed 5 bases and J shed 0 bases, with 10 bases lying between them.

This clonotype was observed many times. This sequence joins TRBV18 and TRBJ2-5; no firm D call. Per the germline V gene, CDR1 is KGHSH and CDR2 is LQKENI. The length of the CDR3 is 14 residues. Trimming removed 0 bases from V and 2 bases from J, with 7 bases in between. CDR3 in DNA: TGTGCCAGCTCACCACCGGGCAGTCAAGAGACCCAGTACTTC. It codes for CASSPPGSQETQYF.

The chain carries TRBV7-2 and TRBJ1-1; 9 bases are a match to TRBD1. CDR3 length: 14 amino acids. V shed 4 bases and J 5 bases; nucleotides not matched to a gene: 5. Germline CDR1 is SGHTA and CDR2 is FQGNSA. The DNA for the CDR3 is TGTGCCAGCAGCTCCCACAGGGGGCGGACTGAAGCTTTCTTT. It specifies CASSSHRGRTEAFF. Together with reference TRBV7-2 and TRBJ1-1, the CDR3 gives the full variable domain: GAGVSQSPSNKVTEKGKDVELRCDPISGHTALYWYRQSLGQGLEFLIYFQGNSAPDKSGLPSDRFSAERTGGSVSTLTIQRTQQEDSAVYLCASSSHRGRTEAFFGQGTRLTVV.

The gene calls are TRBV6-2 or TRBV6-3 and TRBJ1-3, with TRBD1 matching over 7 bases. This CDR3 contains 16 residues. Germline V gene lookup returns CDR1 MNHEY and CDR2 SVGEGT. Germline trimming cut 6 bases from V and 4 bases from J; bases unmatched to any gene: 12. As DNA, the CDR3 is TGTGCCAGCAGGTCAACGACAGGGTCTTTCGGAAACACCATATATTTT. Translating gives CASRSTTGSFGNTIYF.

This clonotype is labeled medium-sized. V gene TRBV24-1 combines with J gene TRBJ2-1; the match to TRBD2 covers 10 bases. Germline assignment: CDR1 KGHDR and CDR2 SFDVKD. The J segment lost 6 bases and the V segment lost 8 bases, leaving 6 bases of the junction unmatched. This CDR3 is 14 amino acids long. The chain's CDR3 is CATKTTSGANEQFF. CDR3 in DNA: TGTGCCACCAAAACCACTAGCGGGGCCAATGAGCAGTTCTTC.

This clonotype was picked up many times. CDR3: CASSVEAGGQVTQYF. DNA for the CDR3: TGTGCCAGCAGCGTAGAAGCGGGAGGGCAGGTTACGCAGTATTTT. This chain links TRBV9 with TRBJ2-3, with TRBD2 matching over 10 bases. CDR1 is SGDLS, CDR2 YYNGEE, per germline. The CDR3 sequence is 15 residues long. The V and J ends lost 0 bases and 8 bases, in that order; junction bases with no gene match: 6.

This clonotype was found a few times. This rearrangement joins TRBV6-2 or TRBV6-3 to TRBJ2-1, with 14 bases aligning to TRBD2. CDR1 and CDR2 from the germline V gene are MNHEY and SVGEGT. Trimming took 6 bases from V and 8 from J; bases not matched to a gene: 3. CDR3 length: 14 residues. CDR3 sequence reads: CASRGGLAGDEQFF. The CDR3 DNA reads TGTGCCAGCAGGGGGGGACTAGCGGGAGATGAGCAGTTCTTC.

This clonotype is large. V usage is TRBV19 and J usage is TRBJ1-2, with 7 bases matching TRBD1. Germline values: CDR1 LNHDA, CDR2 SQIVND (reference sequence). CDR3 size: 15 residues. J was trimmed by 4 bases and V by 5 bases; bases with no gene match: 10. Written as DNA, the CDR3 is TGTGCCAGTAGTCTGGGGACAGTCGGCACCTATGGCTACACCTTC. Protein sequence: CASSLGTVGTYGYTF.

Comments on this clonotype: A single base separates this from a much larger clone, so it may be a read error. The chain links TRBV19 to TRBJ1-5; a possible D gene is TRBD1 (6 bases). The CDR3 is made up of 14 amino acids. Per the germline V gene, CDR1 is LNHDA and CDR2 is SQIVND (reference sequence). The CDR3 region has the DNA TGTGCCAGTAGTATAAAGGGGGGAGATCATCCCCAGCATTTT. This translates into CASSIKGGDHPQHF.